This T cell receptor (beta chain) was identified in a study of regulatory T cells in long-lasting Graves disease. Germline V gene lookup returns CDR1 KGHDR and CDR2 SFDVKD. CDR3 length: 14 amino acids. CDR3 regions were amplified by Arm-PCR using iRepertoire HTBI primers to build TCR beta libraries. TCRdb processed the multiplex PCR reads anew with MiXCR; each CDR3 protein has one entry. This sample has approximately 350,000 distinct CDR3 sequences, with 15% to 20% found just once. Points on this clonotype: Mismatch with germline at one junction end may stem from a read error.

Time point noted: newly diagnosed GD, antithyroid drugs for less than 3 months. The TCR library used RNA extracted from PBMCs. These same data were also listed under a study on T cells in Graves' hyperthyroidism and ophthalmopathy.

Source: peripheral blood mononuclear cells (PBMCs), taken at new diagnosis, from a patient treated with antithyroid drugs. The receptor was isolated from a middle-aged man with Graves disease. The chain links TRBV24-1 to TRBJ2-1, with a possible D match to TRBD1 (6 bases). In DNA form, the CDR3 reads TGTGCCATCAGTGCGACAGGATTCTACAATGAGCAGTTCTTC. Translation: CAISATGFYNEQFF.